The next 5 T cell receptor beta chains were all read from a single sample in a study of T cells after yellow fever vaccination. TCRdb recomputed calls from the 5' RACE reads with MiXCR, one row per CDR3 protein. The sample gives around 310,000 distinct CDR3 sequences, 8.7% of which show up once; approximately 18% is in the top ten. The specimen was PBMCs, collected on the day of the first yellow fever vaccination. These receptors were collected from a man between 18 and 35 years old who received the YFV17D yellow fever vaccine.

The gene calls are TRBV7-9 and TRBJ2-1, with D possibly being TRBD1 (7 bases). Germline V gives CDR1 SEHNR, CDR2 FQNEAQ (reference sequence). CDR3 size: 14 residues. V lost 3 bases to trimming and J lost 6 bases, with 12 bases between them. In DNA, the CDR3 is TGTGCCAGCAGCTTTGGGACAGCGGGCAATGAGCAGTTCTTC. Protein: CASSFGTAGNEQFF.

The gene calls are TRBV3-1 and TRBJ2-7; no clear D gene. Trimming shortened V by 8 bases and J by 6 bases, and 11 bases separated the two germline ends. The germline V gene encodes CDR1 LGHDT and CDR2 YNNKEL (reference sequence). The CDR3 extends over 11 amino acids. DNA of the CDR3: TGTGCCAGCGGCGATTTTGGCGAGCAGTACTTC. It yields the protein CASGDFGEQYF.

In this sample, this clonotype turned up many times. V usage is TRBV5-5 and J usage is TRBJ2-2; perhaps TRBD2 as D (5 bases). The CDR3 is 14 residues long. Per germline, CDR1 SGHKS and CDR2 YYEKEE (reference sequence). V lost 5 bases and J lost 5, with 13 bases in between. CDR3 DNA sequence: TGTGCCAGCAGTCGGTATTGGGAGACCGGGGAGCTGTTTTTT. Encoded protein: CASSRYWETGELFF. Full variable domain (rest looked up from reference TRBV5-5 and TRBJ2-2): DAGVTQSPTHLIKTRGQQVTLRCSPISGHKSVSWYQQVLGQGPQFIFQYYEKEERGRGNFPDRFSARQFPNYSSELNVNALLLGDSALYLCASSRYWETGELFFGEGSRLTVL.

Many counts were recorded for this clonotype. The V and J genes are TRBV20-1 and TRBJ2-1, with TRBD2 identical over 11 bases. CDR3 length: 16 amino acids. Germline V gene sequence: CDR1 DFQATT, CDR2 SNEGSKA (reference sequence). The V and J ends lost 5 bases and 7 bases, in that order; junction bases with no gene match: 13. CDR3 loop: CSAQANLAGGSNEQFF. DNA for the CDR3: TGCAGTGCTCAAGCCAACCTAGCGGGGGGTAGTAATGAGCAGTTCTTC.

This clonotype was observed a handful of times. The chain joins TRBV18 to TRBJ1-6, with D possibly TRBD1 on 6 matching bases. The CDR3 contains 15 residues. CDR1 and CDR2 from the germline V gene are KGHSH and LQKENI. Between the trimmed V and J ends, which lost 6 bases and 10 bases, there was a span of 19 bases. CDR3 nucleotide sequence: TGTGCCAGCTCCCAACAGGGACAACGTACCTCACCCCTCCACTTT. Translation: CASSQQGQRTSPLHF.